This T cell receptor (beta chain) was found in a study of blood T cell repertoires in COVID-19. Study as a whole: Specimens from acute and convalescent COVID-19 originated in the United States, Italy and Spain.

Per the original data handling: It was from reference gene primer amplification that nucleated cell counts were estimated. Clones were read by immunoSEQ multiplex PCR, and TCRdb kept only the in-frame ones, dropping some. That table supplies the V and J calls and clone size; D and trimming were determined from the DNA. Of a few hundred thousand clones listed, nearly 90% are singletons. CDR3 length: 12 residues. V trimming: 3 bases; J trimming: 7 bases; junction bases outside the gene matches: 1. The sequence derives from a woman aged 18-35 years who had recovered from COVID-19. Sequenced input: peripheral blood. The rearrangement links TRBV12-3 or TRBV12-4 to TRBJ1-1; TRBD1 agrees at 8 bases. CDR3 DNA: TGTGCCAGCAGTTTTGGACAGGGTGAAGCTTTCTTT. Protein sequence: CASSFGQGEAFF.